The clone carrying this T cell receptor (beta chain) appeared once. The data belong to a study of blood T cell repertoires in COVID-19. Clones were sequenced by immunoSEQ multiplex PCR, and TCRdb holds only the in-frame ones, with some missing. The data show roughly 410,000 clones, more than 70% seen once. The V gene's germline CDR1 is SEHNR and CDR2 FQNEAQ (reference sequence). The CDR3 has 16 residues. V trimming: 4 bases; J trimming: 4 bases; junction bases outside the gene matches: 10. The receptor's source is a woman aged 55-70 years with COVID-19, enrolled during active disease. J is TRBJ2-5 and V is TRBV7-9, with 9 bases fitting TRBD2. What was sequenced was peripheral blood. CDR3 protein: CASSYAASGARETQYF. The CDR3 DNA reads TGTGCCAGCAGCTACGCAGCTAGCGGGGCCCGAGAGACCCAGTACTTC. The full variable domain, with the rest looked up from reference TRBV7-9 and TRBJ2-5, is DTGVSQNPRHKITKRGQNVTFRCDPISEHNRLYWYRQTLGQGPEFLTYFQNEAQLEKSRLLSDRFSAERPKGSFSTLEIQRTEQGDSAMYLCASSYAASGARETQYFGPGTRLLVL.